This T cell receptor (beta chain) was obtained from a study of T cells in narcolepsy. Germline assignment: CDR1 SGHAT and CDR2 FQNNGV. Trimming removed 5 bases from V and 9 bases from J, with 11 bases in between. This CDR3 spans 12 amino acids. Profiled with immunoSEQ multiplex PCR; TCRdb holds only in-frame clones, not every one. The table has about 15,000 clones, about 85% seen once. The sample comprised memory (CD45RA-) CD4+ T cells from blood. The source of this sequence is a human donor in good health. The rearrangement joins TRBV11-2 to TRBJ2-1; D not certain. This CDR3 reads CASSLGAFEQFF. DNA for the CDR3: TGTGCCAGCAGCCTCGGAGCGTTTGAGCAGTTCTTC.